This entry is about one T cell receptor (beta chain). A read error is possible here, since a much larger clone lies one base away. This CDR3 is built from 11 residues. Germline V lookup: CDR1 MNHEY, CDR2 SVGEGT. TCRdb ran MiXCR on the 5' RACE reads and lists one entry per CDR3 protein. The data show about 60,000 distinct CDR3 sequences, more than 8.5% seen once. The entry originates in a study of early T cells in non-severe SARS-CoV-2 infection. The chain combines TRBV6-2 or TRBV6-3 with TRBJ2-5; the D is unclear. This sequence was found in an adult who was a healthcare worker with PCR-confirmed SARS-CoV-2 infection or an uninfected control (not recorded which). Sample: whole blood. The CDR3: CASKERETRYF. The CDR3 nucleotides read TGTGCCAGCAAGGAGAGAGAGACCCGGTACTTC.